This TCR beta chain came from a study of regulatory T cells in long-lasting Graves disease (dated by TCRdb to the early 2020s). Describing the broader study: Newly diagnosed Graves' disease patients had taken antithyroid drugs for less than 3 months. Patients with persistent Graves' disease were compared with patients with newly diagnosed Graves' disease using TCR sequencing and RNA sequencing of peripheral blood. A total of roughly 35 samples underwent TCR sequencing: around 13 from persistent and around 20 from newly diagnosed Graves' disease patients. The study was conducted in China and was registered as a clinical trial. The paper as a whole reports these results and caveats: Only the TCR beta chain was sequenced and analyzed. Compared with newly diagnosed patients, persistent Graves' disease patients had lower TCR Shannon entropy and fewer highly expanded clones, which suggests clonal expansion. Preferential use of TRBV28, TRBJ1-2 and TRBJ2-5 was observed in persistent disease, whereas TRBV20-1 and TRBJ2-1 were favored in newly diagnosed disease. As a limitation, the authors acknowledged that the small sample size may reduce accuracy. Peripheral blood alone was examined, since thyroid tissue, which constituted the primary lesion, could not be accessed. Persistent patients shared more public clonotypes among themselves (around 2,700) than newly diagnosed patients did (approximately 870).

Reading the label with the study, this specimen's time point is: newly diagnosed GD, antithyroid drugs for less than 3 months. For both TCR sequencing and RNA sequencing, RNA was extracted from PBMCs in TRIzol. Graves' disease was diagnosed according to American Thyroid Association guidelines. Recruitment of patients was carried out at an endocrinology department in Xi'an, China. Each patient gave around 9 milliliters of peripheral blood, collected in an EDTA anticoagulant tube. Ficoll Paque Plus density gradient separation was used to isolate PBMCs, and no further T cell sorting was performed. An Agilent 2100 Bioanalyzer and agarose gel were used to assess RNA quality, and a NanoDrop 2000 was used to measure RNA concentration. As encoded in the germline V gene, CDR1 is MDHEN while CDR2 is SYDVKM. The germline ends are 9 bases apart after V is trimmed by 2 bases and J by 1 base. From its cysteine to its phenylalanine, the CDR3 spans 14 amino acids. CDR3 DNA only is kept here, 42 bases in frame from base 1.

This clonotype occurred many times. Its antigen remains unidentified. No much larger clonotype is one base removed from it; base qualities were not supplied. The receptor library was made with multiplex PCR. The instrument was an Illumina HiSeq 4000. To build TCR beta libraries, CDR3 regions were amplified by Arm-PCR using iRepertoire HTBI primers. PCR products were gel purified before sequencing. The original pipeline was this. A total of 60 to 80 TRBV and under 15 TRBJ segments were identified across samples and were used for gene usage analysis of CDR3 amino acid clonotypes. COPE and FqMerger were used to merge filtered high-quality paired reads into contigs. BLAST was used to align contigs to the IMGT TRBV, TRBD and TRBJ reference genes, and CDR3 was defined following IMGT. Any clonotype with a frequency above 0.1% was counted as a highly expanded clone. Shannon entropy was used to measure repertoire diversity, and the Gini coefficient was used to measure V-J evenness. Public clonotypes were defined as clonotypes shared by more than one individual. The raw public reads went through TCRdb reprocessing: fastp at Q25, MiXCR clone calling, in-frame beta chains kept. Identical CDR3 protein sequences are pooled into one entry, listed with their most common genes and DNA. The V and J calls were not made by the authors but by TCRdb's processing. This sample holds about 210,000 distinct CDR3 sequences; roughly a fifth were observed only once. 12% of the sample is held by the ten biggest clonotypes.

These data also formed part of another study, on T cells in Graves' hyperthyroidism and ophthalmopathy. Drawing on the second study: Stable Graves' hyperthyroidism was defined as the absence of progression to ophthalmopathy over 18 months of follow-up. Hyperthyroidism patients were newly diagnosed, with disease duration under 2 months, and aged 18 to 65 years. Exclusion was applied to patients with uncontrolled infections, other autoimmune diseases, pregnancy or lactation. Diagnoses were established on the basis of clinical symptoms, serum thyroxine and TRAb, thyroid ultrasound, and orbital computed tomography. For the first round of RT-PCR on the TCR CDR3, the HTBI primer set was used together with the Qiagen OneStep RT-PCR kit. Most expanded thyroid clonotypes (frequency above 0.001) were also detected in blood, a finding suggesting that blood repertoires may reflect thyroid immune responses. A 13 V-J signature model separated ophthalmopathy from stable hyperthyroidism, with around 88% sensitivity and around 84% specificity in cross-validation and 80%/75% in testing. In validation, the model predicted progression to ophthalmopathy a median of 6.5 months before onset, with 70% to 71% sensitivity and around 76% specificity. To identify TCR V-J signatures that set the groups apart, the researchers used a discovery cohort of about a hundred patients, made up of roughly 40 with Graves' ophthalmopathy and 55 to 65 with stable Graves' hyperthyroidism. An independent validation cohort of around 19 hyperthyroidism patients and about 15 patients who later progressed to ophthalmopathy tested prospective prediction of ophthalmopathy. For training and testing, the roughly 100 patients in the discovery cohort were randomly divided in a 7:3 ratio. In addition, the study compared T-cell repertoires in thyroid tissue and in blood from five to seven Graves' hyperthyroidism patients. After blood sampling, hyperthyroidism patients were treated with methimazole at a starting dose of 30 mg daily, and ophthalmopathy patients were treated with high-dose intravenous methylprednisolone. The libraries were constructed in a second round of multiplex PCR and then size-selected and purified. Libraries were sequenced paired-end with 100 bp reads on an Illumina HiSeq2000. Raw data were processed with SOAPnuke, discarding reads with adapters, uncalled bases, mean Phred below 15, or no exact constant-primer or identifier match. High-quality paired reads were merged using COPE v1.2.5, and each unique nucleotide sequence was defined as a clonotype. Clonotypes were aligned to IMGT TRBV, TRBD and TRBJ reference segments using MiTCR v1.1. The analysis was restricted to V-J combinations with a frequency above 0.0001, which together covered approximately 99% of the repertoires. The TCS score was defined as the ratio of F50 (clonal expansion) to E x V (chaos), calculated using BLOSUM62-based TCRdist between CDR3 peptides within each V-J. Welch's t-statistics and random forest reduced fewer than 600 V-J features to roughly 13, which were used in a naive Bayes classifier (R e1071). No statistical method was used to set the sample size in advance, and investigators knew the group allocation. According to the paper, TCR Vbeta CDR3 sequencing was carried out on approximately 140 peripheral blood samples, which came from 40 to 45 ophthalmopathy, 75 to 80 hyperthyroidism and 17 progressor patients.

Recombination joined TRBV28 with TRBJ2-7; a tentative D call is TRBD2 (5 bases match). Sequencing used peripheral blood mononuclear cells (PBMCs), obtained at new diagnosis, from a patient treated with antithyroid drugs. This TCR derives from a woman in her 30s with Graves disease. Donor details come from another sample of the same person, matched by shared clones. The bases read TGTGCCAGCAGTTTAATAGCGTCTTCCTACGAGCAGTACTTC. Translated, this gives CASSLIASSYEQYF.